Here is one TCR beta chain with its context. In the study's own analysis: Nucleated cell number was recorded as an estimate derived from reference gene primer amplification. Clones were read by immunoSEQ multiplex PCR, and TCRdb kept only the in-frame ones, dropping some. From that table come the V and J calls and clone size; the DNA was used to work out D and trimming. Counted here are about 160,000 clones, about 90% occurring once; the ten biggest clones make up about 4.8%. The data derive from a study of blood T cell repertoires in COVID-19. Trimming pared 7 bases from V and 7 bases from J, leaving 20 bases between. CDR1 and CDR2 from the germline V gene are LNHDA and SQIVND (reference sequence). The CDR3 has 15 amino acids.

This receptor was taken from a man aged 25-45 years with COVID-19, enrolled during active disease. Sequences were obtained from peripheral blood. The genes are TRBV19 and TRBJ1-5; TRBD1 is a possible D gene (5 bases). CDR3 bases: TGTGCCAGTAACCCAGGATTTCGGGGGAACCAGCCCCAGCATTTT. This codes for CASNPGFRGNQPQHF.